This T cell receptor beta chain was observed in a study of read filtering for tumor transcriptome and immune sequencing. Study summary: Among patients, approximately 17 were male and more than 12 female, aged about 47 to 85 (mean roughly 64). After DNase treatment, RNA was made into whole-transcriptome libraries. RNA-seq yielded only roughly 80 to 1,400 TCR reads, IR-seq about 3.5 to 10.27 million. Study conclusions and caveats: Correlation between methods rose after single-read clonotypes were removed.

Germline assignment: CDR1 DFQATT and CDR2 SNEGSKA (reference sequence). This CDR3 is built from 15 residues. The junction had 10 bases not matched to a gene; V was cut back by 5 bases and J by 2 bases. In regard to this clonotype: Its antigen is as yet unknown.

This library used approximately 370 ng RNA and molecular barcoded adaptors spanning alpha/delta and beta/gamma chains. TCRdb re-called the reads through MiXCR, storing one row per CDR3 protein. The data contain under 60,000 distinct CDR3 sequences, approximately 18% of them singletons. This sequence joins TRBV20-1 and TRBJ2-5; 8 bases fit TRBD2. This sequence was found in a donor at least 40 years old with multiple myeloma. Sequenced material: a population of CD138-negative cells sorted from bone marrow. CDR3 region: CSAHAGTRLQETQYF. The CDR3 DNA follows: TGCAGTGCTCACGCCGGGACTAGACTTCAAGAGACCCAGTACTTC.